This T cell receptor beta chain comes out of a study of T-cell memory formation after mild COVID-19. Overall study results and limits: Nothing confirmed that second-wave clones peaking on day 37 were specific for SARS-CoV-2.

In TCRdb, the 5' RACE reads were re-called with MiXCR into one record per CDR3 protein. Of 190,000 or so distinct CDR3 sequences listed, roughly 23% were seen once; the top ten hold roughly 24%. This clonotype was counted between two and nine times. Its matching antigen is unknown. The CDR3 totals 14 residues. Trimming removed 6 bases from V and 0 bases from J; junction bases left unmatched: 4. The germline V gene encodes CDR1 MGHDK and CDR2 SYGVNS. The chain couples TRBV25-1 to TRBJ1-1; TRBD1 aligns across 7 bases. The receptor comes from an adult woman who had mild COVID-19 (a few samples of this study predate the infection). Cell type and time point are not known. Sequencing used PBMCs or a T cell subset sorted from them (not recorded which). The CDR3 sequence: CASSGTDMNTEAFF. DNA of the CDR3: TGTGCCAGCAGCGGGACAGATATGAACACTGAAGCTTTCTTT.